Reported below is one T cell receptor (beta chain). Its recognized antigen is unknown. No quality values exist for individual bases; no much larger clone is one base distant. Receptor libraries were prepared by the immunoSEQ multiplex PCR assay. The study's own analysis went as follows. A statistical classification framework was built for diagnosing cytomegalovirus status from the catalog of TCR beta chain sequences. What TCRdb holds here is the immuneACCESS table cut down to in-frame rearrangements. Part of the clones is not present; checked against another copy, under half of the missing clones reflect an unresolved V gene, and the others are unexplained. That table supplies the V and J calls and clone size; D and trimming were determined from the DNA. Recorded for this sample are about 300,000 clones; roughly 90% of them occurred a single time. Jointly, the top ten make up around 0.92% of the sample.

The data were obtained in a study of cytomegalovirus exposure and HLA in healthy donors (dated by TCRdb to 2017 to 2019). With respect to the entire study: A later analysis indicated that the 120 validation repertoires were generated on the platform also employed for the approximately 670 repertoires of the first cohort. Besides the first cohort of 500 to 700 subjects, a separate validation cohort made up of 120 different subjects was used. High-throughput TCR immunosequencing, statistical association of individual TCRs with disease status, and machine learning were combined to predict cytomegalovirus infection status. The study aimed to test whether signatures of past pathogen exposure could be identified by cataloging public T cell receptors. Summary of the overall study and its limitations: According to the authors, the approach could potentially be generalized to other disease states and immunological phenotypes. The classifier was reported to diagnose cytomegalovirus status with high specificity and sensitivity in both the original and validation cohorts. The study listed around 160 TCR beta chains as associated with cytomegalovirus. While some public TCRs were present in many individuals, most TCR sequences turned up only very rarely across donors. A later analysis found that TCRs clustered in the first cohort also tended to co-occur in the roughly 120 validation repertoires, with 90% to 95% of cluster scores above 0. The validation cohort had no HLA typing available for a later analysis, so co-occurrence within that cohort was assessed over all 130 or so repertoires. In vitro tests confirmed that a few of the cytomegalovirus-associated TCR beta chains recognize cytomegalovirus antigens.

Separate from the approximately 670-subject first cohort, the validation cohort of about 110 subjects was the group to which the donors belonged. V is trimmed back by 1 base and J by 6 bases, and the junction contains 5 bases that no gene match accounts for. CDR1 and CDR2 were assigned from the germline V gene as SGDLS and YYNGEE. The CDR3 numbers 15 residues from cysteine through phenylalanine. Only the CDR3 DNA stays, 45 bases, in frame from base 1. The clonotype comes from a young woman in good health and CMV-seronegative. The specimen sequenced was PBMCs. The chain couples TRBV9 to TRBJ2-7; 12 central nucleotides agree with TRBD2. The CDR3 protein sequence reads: CASSVSASGRAEQYF. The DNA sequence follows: TGTGCCAGCAGCGTATCGGCTAGCGGGAGGGCCGAGCAGTACTTC.